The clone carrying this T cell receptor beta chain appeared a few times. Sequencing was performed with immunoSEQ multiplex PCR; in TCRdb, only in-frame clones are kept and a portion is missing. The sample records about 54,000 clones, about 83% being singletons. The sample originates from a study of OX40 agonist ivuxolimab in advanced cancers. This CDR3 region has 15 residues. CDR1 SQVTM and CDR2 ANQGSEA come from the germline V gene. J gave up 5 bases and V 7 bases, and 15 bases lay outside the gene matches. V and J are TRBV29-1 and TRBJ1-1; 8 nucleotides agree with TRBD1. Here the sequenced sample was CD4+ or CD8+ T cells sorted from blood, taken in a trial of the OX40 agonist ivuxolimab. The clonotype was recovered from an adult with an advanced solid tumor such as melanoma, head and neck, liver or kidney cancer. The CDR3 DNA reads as TGCAGCGCCAGAATAGACAGGGGCGGATGGACTGAAGCTTTCTTT. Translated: CSARIDRGGWTEAFF.